This TCR beta chain was observed in a study of cytomegalovirus exposure and HLA in healthy donors. Overall study results and limits: When presence/absence was analysed, sequencing depth was taken to be roughly uniform across donors. It was confirmed in vitro that a few of the CMV-associated chains were specific for CMV antigens.

This CDR3 has 13 residues. V was shortened by 6 bases and J by 11 bases, with 14 bases between the two germline ends. CDR1 is KGHSH, CDR2 LQKENI, per germline. This clone appeared a single time. Its specificity is unknown. Healthy donors of bone marrow made up the group. PCR involved 60 Vbeta and 13 Jbeta primers. Only in-frame clones appear in the TCRdb table, and some are missing; sequencing was by immunoSEQ multiplex PCR. The sample yields about 130,000 clones, 55% to 75% seen once. The material sequenced was PBMCs. V gene TRBV18 combines with J gene TRBJ1-6; D may be TRBD1 (5 bases). This sequence was found in a man aged 25-45 years in good health and CMV-seronegative. As DNA, the CDR3 is TGTGCCAGCTCCCGCGAAGGGGCTGCACCCCTCCACTTT. Protein: CASSREGAAPLHF.